This T cell receptor (beta chain) comes out of a study of control samples from healthy donors and cancer patients. Here immunoSEQ multiplex PCR was the method, and the copy in TCRdb shows in-frame clones only, minus some. The repertoire includes around 150,000 clones, about 95% of them detected once, and around 13% sits in the top ten. The CDR3 loop spans 15 amino acids. V lost 4 bases and J lost 4; bases outside the gene matches: 6. From germline, CDR1 is SGDLS and CDR2 YYNGEE. The chain couples TRBV9 to TRBJ1-3; TRBD1 agrees at 9 bases. The TCR originated in a man in his fifties or sixties with colorectal cancer. The sequencing input was PBMCs. The DNA for the CDR3 is TGTGCCAGCAGCCCCGCCGGGACAGGGGGAAACACCATATATTTT. Translating gives CASSPAGTGGNTIYF.